The clone carrying this TCR beta chain was recorded a few times. Sequencing used immunoSEQ multiplex PCR; TCRdb keeps in-frame clones, though not all of them. The table lists about 140,000 clones, roughly nine tenths of them singletons. The V end was cut by 6 bases, the J end by 12 bases, with 18 bases between. This CDR3 is built from 13 residues. Germline V gene lookup returns CDR1 SNHLY and CDR2 FYNNEI. The entry originates in a study of control samples from healthy donors and cancer patients. This chain links TRBV2 with TRBJ2-1, with a weak D call TRBD2 (6 bases). The source is a woman aged 25-40 years in good health. Sequenced input: blood. DNA for the CDR3: TGTGCCAGCAGGCTGGAAATTAGCGGTGGGCAGTTCTTC. Protein: CASRLEISGGQFF.